The entry below describes one T cell receptor (beta chain). The antigen remains unidentified. In TCRdb, the reads were re-called with MiXCR into one record per CDR3 protein. The sample yields almost 500,000 distinct CDR3 sequences, about 11% seen once. The data belong to a study of T cell repertoires in cytomegalovirus infection. In the study overall: Based on public TCR beta signatures, there were indications of CMV infection and of a matching HLA type.

In germline, CDR1 is SGDLS, CDR2 YYNGEE. The CDR3 is 13 residues long. With 4 bases removed from V and 7 bases from J, the gap between germline ends came to 15 bases. Whole-study results and caveats: Carriers of CMV and the relevant HLA type were discriminated by public TCR beta frequency.

Sequenced: PBMCs. This clonotype was obtained from a human donor in good health (CMV status not recorded). Some clones in this sample may be carry-over from other donors' samples. The chain employs TRBV9 and TRBJ2-7; D gene unclear. The CDR3 sequence is CASSPSGVREQYF. The CDR3, as DNA: TGTGCCAGCAGCCCTTCTGGGGTAAGGGAGCAGTACTTC.